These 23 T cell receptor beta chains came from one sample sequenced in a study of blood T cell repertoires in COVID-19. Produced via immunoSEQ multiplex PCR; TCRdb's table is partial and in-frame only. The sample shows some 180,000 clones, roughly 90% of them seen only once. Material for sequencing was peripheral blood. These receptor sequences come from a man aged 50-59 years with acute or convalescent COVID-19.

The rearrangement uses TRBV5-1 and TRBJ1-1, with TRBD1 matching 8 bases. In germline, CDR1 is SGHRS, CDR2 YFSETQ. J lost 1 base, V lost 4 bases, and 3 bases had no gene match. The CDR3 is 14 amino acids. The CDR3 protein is CASSETGENTEAFF. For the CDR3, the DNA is TGCGCCAGCAGCGAGACAGGGGAGAACACTGAAGCTTTCTTT.

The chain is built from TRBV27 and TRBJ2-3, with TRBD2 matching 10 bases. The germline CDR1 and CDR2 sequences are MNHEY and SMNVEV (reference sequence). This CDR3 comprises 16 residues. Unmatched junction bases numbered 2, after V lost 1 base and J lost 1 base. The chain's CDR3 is CASSLLTSGGTDTQYF. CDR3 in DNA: TGTGCCAGCAGTTTATTAACTAGCGGGGGCACAGATACGCAGTATTTT.

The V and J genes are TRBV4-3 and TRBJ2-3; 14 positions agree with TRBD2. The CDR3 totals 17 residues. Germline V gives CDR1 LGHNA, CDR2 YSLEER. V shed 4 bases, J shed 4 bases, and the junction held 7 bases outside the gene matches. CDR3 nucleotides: TGCGCCAGCAGCCGGCAGACTAGCGGGGGGGCGGCAGATACGCAGTATTTT. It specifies CASSRQTSGGAADTQYF.

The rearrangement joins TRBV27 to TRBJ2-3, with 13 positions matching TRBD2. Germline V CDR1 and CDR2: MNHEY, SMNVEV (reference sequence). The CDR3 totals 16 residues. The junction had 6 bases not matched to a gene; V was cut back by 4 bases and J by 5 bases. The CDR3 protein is CASSSGLAGVIDTQYF. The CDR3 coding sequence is TGTGCCAGCAGTTCTGGACTAGCGGGAGTGATAGATACGCAGTATTTT.

As DNA, the CDR3 is TGTGCCAGCAGTGTGCGGGGAGGGTTCGAGCAGTACTTC. It is translated as CASSVRGGFEQYF. This chain uses TRBV25-1 with TRBJ2-7; 7 bases are a match to TRBD2. The CDR3 has 13 residues. Losses at the gene ends were 4 bases for V and 6 bases for J; bases not matched to a gene: 6. CDR1 MGHDK and CDR2 SYGVNS come from the germline V gene.

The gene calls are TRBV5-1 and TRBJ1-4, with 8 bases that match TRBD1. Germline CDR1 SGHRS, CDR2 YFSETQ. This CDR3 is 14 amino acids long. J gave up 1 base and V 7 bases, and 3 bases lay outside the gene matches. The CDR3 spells CASCRGQTNEKLFF. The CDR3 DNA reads TGCGCCAGCTGCAGGGGGCAAACTAATGAAAAACTGTTTTTT. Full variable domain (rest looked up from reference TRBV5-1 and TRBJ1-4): KAGVTQTPRYLIKTRGQQVTLSCSPISGHRSVSWYQQTPGQGLQFLFEYFSETQRNKGNFPGRFSGRQFSNSRSEMNVSTLELGDSALYLCASCRGQTNEKLFFGSGTQLSVL.

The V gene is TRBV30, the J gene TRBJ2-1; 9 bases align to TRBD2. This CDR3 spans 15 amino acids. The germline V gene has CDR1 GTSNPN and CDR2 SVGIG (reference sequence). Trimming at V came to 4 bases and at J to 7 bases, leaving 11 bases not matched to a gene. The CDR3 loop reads CAWIGSGRTQNEQFF. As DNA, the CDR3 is TGTGCCTGGATTGGTAGCGGGAGAACTCAGAATGAGCAGTTCTTC.

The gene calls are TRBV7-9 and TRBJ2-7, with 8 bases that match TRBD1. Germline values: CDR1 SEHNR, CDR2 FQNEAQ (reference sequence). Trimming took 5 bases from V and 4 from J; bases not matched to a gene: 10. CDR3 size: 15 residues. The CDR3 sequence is CASSDSGTGVYEQYF. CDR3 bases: TGTGCCAGCAGCGACTCCGGGACAGGCGTTTACGAGCAGTACTTC.

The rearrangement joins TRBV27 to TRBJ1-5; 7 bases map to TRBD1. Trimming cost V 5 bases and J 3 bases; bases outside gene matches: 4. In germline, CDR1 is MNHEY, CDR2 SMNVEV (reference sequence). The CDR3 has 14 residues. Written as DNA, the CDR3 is TGTGCCAGCAGTCGGGACAGCTACAATCAGCCCCAGCATTTT. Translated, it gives CASSRDSYNQPQHF.

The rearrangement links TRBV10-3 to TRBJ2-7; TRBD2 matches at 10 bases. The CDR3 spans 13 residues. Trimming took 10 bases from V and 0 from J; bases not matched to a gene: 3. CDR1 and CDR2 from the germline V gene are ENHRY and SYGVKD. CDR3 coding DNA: TGTGCCACGGTAGCGGGGGGCTCCTACGAGCAGTACTTC. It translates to CATVAGGSYEQYF.

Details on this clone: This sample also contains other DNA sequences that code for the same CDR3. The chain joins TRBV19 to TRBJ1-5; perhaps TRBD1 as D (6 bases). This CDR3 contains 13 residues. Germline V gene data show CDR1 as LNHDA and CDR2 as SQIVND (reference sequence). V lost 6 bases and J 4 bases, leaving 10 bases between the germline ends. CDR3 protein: CASSTGRNQPQHF. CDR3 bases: TGTGCCAGTAGCACAGGGCGGAATCAGCCCCAGCATTTT.

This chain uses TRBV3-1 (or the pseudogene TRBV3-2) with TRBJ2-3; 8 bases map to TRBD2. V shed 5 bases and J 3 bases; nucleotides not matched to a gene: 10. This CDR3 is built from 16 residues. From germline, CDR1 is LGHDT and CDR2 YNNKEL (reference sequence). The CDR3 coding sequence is TGTGCCAGCAGCTCACGCCTGCAGCGGGAGACAGATACGCAGTATTTT. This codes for CASSSRLQRETDTQYF.

The CDR3 here is CAWPAGGAYEQYF. The DNA of the CDR3 is TGTGCCTGGCCAGCGGGAGGGGCCTACGAGCAGTACTTC. The chain combines TRBV30 with TRBJ2-7; 10 nucleotides agree with TRBD2. J was trimmed by 2 bases and V by 5 bases; bases with no gene match: 3. CDR1 is GTSNPN and CDR2 is SVGIG in the germline V gene (reference sequence). This CDR3 region has 13 residues.

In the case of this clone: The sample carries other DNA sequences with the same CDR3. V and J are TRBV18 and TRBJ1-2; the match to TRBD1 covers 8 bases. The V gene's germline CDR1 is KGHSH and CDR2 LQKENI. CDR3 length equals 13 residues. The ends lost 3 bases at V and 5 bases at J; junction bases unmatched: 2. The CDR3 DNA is TGTGCCAGCTCACCGGGACAGGAGTATGGCTACACCTTC. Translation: CASSPGQEYGYTF.

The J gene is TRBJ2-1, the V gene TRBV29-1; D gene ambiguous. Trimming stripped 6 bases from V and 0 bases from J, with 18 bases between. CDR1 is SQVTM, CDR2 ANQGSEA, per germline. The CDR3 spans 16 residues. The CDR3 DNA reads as TGCAGCGTACAACCGACTGATTCAAGCTCCTACAATGAGCAGTTCTTC. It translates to CSVQPTDSSSYNEQFF.

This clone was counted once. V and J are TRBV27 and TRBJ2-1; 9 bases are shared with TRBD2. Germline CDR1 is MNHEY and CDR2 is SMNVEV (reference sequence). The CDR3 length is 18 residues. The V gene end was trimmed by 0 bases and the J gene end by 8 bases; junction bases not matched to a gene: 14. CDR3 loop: CASSLSAGGGVEGDEQFF. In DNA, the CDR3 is TGTGCCAGCAGTTTATCTGCGGGAGGGGGGGTAGAAGGGGATGAGCAGTTCTTC.

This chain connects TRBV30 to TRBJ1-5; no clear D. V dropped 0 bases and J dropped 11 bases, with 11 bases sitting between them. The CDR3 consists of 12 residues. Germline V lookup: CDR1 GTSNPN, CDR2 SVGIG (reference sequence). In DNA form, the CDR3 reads TGTGCCTGGAGTGTACTCCCGGGAGCCCAGCATTTT. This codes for CAWSVLPGAQHF. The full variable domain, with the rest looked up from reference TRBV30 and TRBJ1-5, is SQTIHQWPATLVQPVGSPLSLECTVEGTSNPNLYWYRQAAGRGLQLLFYSVGIGQISSEVPQNLSASRPQDRQFILSSKKLLLSDSGFYLCAWSVLPGAQHFGDGTRLSIL.

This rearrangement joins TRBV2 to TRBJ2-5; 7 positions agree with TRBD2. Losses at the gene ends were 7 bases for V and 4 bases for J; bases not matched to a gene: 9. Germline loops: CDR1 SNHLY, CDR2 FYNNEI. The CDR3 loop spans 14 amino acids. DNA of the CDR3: TGTGCCAGCAACTCCGGACTAGTTTCAGAGACCCAGTACTTC. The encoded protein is CASNSGLVSETQYF.

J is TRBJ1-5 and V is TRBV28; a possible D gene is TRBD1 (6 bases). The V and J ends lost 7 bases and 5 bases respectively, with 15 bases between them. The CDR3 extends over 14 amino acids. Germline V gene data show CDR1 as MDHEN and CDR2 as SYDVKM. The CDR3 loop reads CASTRGGPDQPQHF. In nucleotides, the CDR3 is TGTGCCAGCACCCGGGGGGGCCCGGATCAGCCCCAGCATTTT.

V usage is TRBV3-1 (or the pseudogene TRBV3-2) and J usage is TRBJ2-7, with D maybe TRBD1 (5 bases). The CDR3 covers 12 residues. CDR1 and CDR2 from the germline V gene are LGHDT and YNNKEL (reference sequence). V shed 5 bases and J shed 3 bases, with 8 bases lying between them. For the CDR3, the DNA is TGTGCCAGCAGCTTTCAGGGCTACGAGCAGTACTTC. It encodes CASSFQGYEQYF.

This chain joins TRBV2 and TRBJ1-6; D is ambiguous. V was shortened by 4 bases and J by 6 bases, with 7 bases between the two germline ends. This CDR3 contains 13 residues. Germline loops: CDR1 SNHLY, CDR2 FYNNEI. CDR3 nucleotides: TGTGCCAGCAGTGGCGGTGTTAATTCACCCCTCCACTTT. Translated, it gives CASSGGVNSPLHF.

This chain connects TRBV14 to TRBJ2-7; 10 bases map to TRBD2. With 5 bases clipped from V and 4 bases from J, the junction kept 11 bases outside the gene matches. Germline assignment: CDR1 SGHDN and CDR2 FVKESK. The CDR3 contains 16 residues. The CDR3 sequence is CASSGGTSGTAYEQYF. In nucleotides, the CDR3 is TGTGCCAGCAGCGGAGGCACTAGCGGGACGGCTTACGAGCAGTACTTC.

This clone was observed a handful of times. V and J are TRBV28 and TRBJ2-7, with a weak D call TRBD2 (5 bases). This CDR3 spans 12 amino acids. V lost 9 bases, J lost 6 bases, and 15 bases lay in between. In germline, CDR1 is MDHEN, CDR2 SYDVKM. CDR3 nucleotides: TGTGCCAGTGGCCCGGGGAGAGGCGAGCAGTACGTC. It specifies CASGPGRGEQYV.